The next 18 T cell receptor beta chains were all read from a single sample in a study of T cells in localized non-small cell lung cancer. Produced via immunoSEQ multiplex PCR; TCRdb's table is partial and in-frame only. The sample holds more than 1,200 clones, approximately 25% seen once. The sample consisted of lung tumor tissue, taken before any cancer treatment. These receptor sequences come from a male donor aged 60 or over with stage II lung adenocarcinoma.

By its share, this clone is hyperexpanded. The rearrangement links TRBV4-1 to TRBJ2-7; D might be TRBD1 (5 bases). The CDR3 has 15 amino acids. The V end was cut by 0 bases, the J end by 3 bases, with 12 bases between. The germline CDR1 and CDR2 sequences are MGHRA and YSYEKL. This CDR3 reads CASSQETHQGYEQYF. The CDR3 nucleotides read TGCGCCAGCAGCCAAGAAACGCACCAGGGCTACGAGCAGTACTTC.

This clone was picked up a small number of times. This chain joins TRBV7-8 and TRBJ1-1, with 7 bases fitting TRBD1. The germline V gene encodes CDR1 SGHVS and CDR2 FQNEAQ. The CDR3 has 13 residues. The J segment lost 6 bases and the V segment lost 4 bases, leaving 5 bases of the junction unmatched. CDR3 DNA sequence: TGTGCCAGCAGCTCCCTAGGGGGCTCTGAAGCTTTCTTT. Protein: CASSSLGGSEAFF.

The chain combines TRBV18 with TRBJ2-7; 8 nucleotides match TRBD1. The V segment lost 3 bases and the J segment 6 bases; nucleotides outside the gene matches: 4. The CDR3 consists of 13 residues. Germline lookup yields CDR1 KGHSH and CDR2 LQKENI. CDR3 amino acids: CASSPRTGREQYF. The CDR3 DNA sequence: TGTGCCAGCTCACCCCGGACAGGGCGCGAGCAGTACTTC.

The rearrangement links TRBV19 to TRBJ1-5; no clear D. The CDR3 loop spans 11 amino acids. V was clipped by 3 bases and J by 15 bases, with 12 bases between them. Germline-derived CDR1 and CDR2 are LNHDA and SQIVND (reference sequence). The CDR3 is CASSIGRFWHF. The CDR3 region has the DNA TGTGCCAGTAGTATTGGGCGGTTCTGGCATTTT.

This clone was recorded a few times. The chain carries TRBV6-8 and TRBJ1-1; no definite D call. CDR1 and CDR2 from the germline V gene are MNHGY and SAAAGT. There are 14 residues in the CDR3. Between the trimmed V and J ends, which lost 2 bases and 4 bases, there was a span of 11 bases. The CDR3 region is CASSYAEGFTEAFF. Written as DNA, the CDR3 is TGTGCCAGCAGTTACGCTGAGGGTTTCACTGAAGCTTTCTTT.

This clone rates as hyperexpanded. The chain combines TRBV14 with TRBJ2-1, with 9 nucleotides matching TRBD1. Germline lookup yields CDR1 SGHDN and CDR2 FVKESK. The CDR3 contains 16 residues. With 3 bases clipped from V and 5 bases from J, the junction kept 8 bases outside the gene matches. The CDR3 reads CASSHIPGQGDNEQFF. The CDR3 DNA is TGTGCCAGCAGCCATATTCCGGGACAGGGCGACAATGAGCAGTTCTTC.

V and J are TRBV5-1 and TRBJ2-1; D is possibly TRBD1 (6 bases). Germline V gene sequence: CDR1 SGHRS, CDR2 YFSETQ. This CDR3 contains 14 residues. The V end lost 4 bases, the J end lost 6 bases, and 14 bases lay between the germline ends. The CDR3 DNA reads as TGCGCCAGCAGCCCAGGGGAATTGGGCAATGAGCAGTTCTTC. It is translated as CASSPGELGNEQFF.

The CDR3 loop is CASSVEPNPGSEQYF. The CDR3 DNA follows: TGTGCCAGCAGCGTAGAGCCCAACCCGGGCTCGGAGCAGTACTTC. This chain uses TRBV9 with TRBJ2-7; D not certain. CDR3 length: 15 amino acids. Per the germline V gene, CDR1 is SGDLS and CDR2 is YYNGEE. Trimming shortened V by 0 bases and J by 7 bases, and 17 bases separated the two germline ends. The whole variable domain, remainder taken from reference TRBV9 and TRBJ2-7, is DSGVTQTPKHLITATGQRVTLRCSPRSGDLSVYWYQQSLDQGLQFLIQYYNGEERAKGNILERFSAQQFPDLHSELNLSSLELGDSALYFCASSVEPNPGSEQYFGPGTRLTVT.

This clone was seen a few times. The chain has TRBV6-8 and TRBJ2-7; 8 positions agree with TRBD1. V dropped 5 bases and J dropped 2; count of bases not matched to a gene: 2. Germline V CDR1 and CDR2: MNHGY, SAAAGT. The CDR3 is 13 residues long. CDR3 bases: TGTGCCAGCAGTCAACAGGGGGCCTACGAGCAGTACTTC. The encoded protein is CASSQQGAYEQYF.

The V gene is TRBV28, the J gene TRBJ1-4; a possible D gene is TRBD1 (5 bases). V lost 1 base, J lost 2 bases, and 14 bases lay in between. CDR1 MDHEN and CDR2 SYDVKM come from the germline V gene. This CDR3 contains 17 residues. In DNA form, the CDR3 reads TGTGCCAGCAGTTTATCCCTGGACGGGGGGACTAATGAAAAACTGTTTTTT. Translating gives CASSLSLDGGTNEKLFF.

A few counts support this clone. V is TRBV19 and J is TRBJ1-1, with D perhaps TRBD1 (5 bases). Germline lookup yields CDR1 LNHDA and CDR2 SQIVND (reference sequence). V was clipped by 1 base and J by 3 bases, with 9 bases between them. The CDR3 covers 14 residues. In DNA form, the CDR3 reads TGTGCCAGTAGTATAGGTGGGGGAGACACTGAAGCTTTCTTT. Amino acids: CASSIGGGDTEAFF.

This clone is judged medium-sized (0.01 to 0.1%). The genes are TRBV6-8 and TRBJ2-3; tentative D call: TRBD1 (5 bases). The germline V gene encodes CDR1 MNHGY and CDR2 SAAAGT. V lost 7 bases to trimming and J lost 3 bases, with 11 bases between them. The CDR3 contains 13 residues. The CDR3: CASNSKGTDTQYF. CDR3 in DNA: TGTGCCAGCAACTCTAAGGGGACAGATACGCAGTATTTT.

The chain employs TRBV11-3 and TRBJ2-1; D may be TRBD1 (6 bases). Trimming took off 1 base at V and 6 bases at J, with 13 bases between the two ends. Per germline, CDR1 SGHNT and CDR2 YENEEA. This CDR3 contains 15 residues. The CDR3 loop is CASSLGRQATNEQFF. The CDR3 DNA follows: TGTGCCAGCAGCTTAGGGAGACAGGCGACCAATGAGCAGTTCTTC.

This clone is judged large. The chain carries TRBV28 and TRBJ1-2, with 7 bases aligning to TRBD1. J gave up 6 bases and V 5 bases, and 9 bases lay outside the gene matches. The CDR3 runs 14 residues. The germline V gene encodes CDR1 MDHEN and CDR2 SYDVKM. CDR3 region: CASSLGTASDGYTF. The CDR3 bases are TGTGCCAGCAGTCTAGGGACAGCCTCGGATGGCTACACCTTC.

This clone was found a few times. The chain couples TRBV9 to TRBJ2-1, with unresolved D. Germline CDR1 SGDLS, CDR2 YYNGEE. Deletions cut 7 bases from V and 0 bases from J, with 17 bases between. The length of the CDR3 is 16 residues. CDR3 loop: CASLKELLDSYNEQFF. The DNA for the CDR3 is TGTGCCAGCCTAAAGGAACTCCTAGACTCCTACAATGAGCAGTTCTTC. Full variable domain (outside the CDR3, taken from reference TRBV9 and TRBJ2-1): DSGVTQTPKHLITATGQRVTLRCSPRSGDLSVYWYQQSLDQGLQFLIQYYNGEERAKGNILERFSAQQFPDLHSELNLSSLELGDSALYFCASLKELLDSYNEQFFGPGTRLTVL.

In DNA form, the CDR3 reads TGCGCCAGCAGTTTACTAAGGGGAGATACGCAGTATTTT. Its protein is CASSLLRGDTQYF. The chain has TRBV10-2 and TRBJ2-3; D perhaps matches TRBD1 (5 bases). The CDR3 length is 13 residues. With 5 bases removed from V and 5 bases from J, the gap between germline ends came to 11 bases. CDR1 and CDR2 (germline): WSHSY, SAAADI.

The genes are TRBV6-8 and TRBJ2-7; 7 positions match TRBD2. Trimming removed 5 bases from V and 7 bases from J; junction bases left unmatched: 8. The CDR3 spans 13 residues. CDR1 and CDR2 (germline): MNHGY, SAAAGT. The CDR3 DNA is TGTGCCAGCAGTCCCCGTCCCGGGGGGGAGCAGTACTTC. It encodes CASSPRPGGEQYF.

Judged by abundance, this clone is large. The V call is TRBV4-1, the J call TRBJ2-7, with 7 bases identical to TRBD2. J gave up 3 bases and V 1 base, and 6 bases lay outside the gene matches. The CDR3 loop spans 15 amino acids. Germline CDR1 reads MGHRA; CDR2 reads YSYEKL. The CDR3 spells CASSQALGGSYEQYF. CDR3 nucleotide sequence: TGCGCCAGCAGCCAAGCTCTTGGCGGGAGCTACGAGCAGTACTTC.